This TCR beta chain stems from a study of blood T cell repertoires in COVID-19. About the research overall: Collection of acute and convalescent COVID-19 samples took place in the United States, Italy and Spain. Nucleic acid was either cDNA or gDNA, and it came from T cells, B-cell-depleted T cells, or PBMCs.

Methods used by the authors: The authors estimated nucleated cell counts from reference gene primer amplification. TCRdb's copy holds only in-frame clones and misses some; the assay was immunoSEQ multiplex PCR. V and J calls plus clone size are reproduced from that table; the DNA served to infer D and trimming. The data hold approximately 100,000 clones, with roughly 81% observed a single time. Germline CDR1 LGHNA, CDR2 YSLEER. The CDR3 length is 15 residues. Trimming at V came to 3 bases and at J to 6 bases, leaving 5 bases not matched to a gene. Sequencing was performed on peripheral blood. The chain is built from TRBV4-3 and TRBJ1-6; 7 bases are a match to TRBD1. The origin of this receptor is a human donor in a cohort sampled during active COVID-19. CDR3 loop: CASSQDGTVNSPLHF. The CDR3 DNA follows: TGCGCCAGCAGCCAGGACGGGACAGTTAATTCACCCCTCCACTTT.